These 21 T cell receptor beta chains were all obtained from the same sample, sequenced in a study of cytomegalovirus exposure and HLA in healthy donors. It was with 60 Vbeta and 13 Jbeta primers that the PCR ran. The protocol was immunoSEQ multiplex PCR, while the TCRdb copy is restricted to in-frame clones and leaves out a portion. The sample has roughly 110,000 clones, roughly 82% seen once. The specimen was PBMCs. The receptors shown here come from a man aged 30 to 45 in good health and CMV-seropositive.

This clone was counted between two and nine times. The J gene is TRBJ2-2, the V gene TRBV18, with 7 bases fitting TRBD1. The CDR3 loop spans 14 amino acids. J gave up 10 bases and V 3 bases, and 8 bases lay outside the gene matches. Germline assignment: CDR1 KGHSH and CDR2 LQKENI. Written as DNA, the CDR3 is TGTGCCAGCTCACCGATTGACAGGGCCCCGGAGCTGTTTTTT. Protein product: CASSPIDRAPELFF.

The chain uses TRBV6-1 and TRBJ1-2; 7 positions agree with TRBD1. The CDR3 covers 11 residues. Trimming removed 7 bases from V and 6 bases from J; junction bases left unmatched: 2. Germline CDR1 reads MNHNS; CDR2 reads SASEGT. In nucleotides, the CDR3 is TGTGCCAGCAACAGGGGCCATGGCTACACCTTC. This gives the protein CASNRGHGYTF.

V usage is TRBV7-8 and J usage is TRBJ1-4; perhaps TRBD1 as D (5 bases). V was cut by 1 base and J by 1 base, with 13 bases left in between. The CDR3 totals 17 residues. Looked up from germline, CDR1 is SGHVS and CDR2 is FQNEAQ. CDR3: CASSLGKGEGTNEKLFF. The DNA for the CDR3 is TGTGCCAGCAGCTTAGGGAAAGGGGAAGGAACTAATGAAAAACTGTTTTTT.

For the CDR3, the DNA is TGTGCCAGCAGCGTACAGGGGCTCGGAAACACCATATATTTT. Translating it yields CASSVQGLGNTIYF. V and J are TRBV9 and TRBJ1-3, with D maybe TRBD1 (6 bases). The CDR3 sequence is 14 residues long. The V end was cut by 1 base, the J end by 4 bases, with 9 bases between. Germline CDR1 is SGDLS and CDR2 is YYNGEE.

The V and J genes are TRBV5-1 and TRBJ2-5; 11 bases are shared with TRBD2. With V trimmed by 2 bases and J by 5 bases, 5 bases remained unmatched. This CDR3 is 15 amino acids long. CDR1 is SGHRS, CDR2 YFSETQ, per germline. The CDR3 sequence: CASSLPRLAGETQYF. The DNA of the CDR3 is TGCGCCAGCAGCTTACCAAGACTAGCGGGGGAGACCCAGTACTTC.

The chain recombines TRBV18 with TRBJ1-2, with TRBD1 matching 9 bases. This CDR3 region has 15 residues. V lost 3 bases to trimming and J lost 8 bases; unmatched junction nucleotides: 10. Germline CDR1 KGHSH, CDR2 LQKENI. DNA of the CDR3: TGTGCCAGCTCACCTGGAGACAGGGGGTTGCAGGGCTACACCTTC. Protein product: CASSPGDRGLQGYTF.

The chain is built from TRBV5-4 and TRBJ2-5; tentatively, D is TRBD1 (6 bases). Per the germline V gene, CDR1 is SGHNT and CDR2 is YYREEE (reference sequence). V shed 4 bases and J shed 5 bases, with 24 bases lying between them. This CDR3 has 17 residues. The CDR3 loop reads CASSHPKGTSDGETQYF. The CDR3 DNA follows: TGTGCCAGCAGCCACCCTAAGGGGACATCCGACGGGGAGACCCAGTACTTC.

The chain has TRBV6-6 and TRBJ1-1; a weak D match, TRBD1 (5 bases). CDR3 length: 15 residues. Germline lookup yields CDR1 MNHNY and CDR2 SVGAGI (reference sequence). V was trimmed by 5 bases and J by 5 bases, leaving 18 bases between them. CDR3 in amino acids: CASSRNGRGGTEAFF. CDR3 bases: TGTGCCAGCAGTCGAAATGGGCGGGGGGGTACTGAAGCTTTCTTT.

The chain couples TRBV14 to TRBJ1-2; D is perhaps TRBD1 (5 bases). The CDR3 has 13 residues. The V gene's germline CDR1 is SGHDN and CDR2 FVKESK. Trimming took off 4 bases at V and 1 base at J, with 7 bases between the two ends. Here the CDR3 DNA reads TGTGCCAGCAGCCCGGGGGGTAACTATGGCTACACCTTC. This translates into CASSPGGNYGYTF.

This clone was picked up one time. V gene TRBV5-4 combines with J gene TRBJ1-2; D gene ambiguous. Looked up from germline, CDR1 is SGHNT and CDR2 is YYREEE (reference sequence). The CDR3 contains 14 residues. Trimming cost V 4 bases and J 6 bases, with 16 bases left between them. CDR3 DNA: TGTGCCAGCAGCCCGTTTGAGGGTAGGGATGGCTACACCTTC. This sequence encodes CASSPFEGRDGYTF.

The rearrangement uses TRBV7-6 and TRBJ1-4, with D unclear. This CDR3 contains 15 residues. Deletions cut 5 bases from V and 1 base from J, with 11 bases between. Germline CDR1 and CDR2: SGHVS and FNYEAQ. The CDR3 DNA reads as TGTGCCAGCAGCCCCACCGTCAGAACTAATGAAAAACTGTTTTTT. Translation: CASSPTVRTNEKLFF. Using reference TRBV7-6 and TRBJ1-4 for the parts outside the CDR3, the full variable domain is GAGVSQSPRYKVTKRGQDVALRCDPISGHVSLYWYRQALGQGPEFLTYFNYEAQQDKSGLPNDRFSAERPEGSISTLTIQRTEQRDSAMYRCASSPTVRTNEKLFFGSGTQLSVL.

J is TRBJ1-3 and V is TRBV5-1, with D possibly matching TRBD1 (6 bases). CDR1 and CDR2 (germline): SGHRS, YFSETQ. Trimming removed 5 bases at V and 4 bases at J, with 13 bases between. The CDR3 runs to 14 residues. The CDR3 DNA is TGCGCCAGCAGTTCAGGGGCTGGGGGAAACACCATATATTTT. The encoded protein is CASSSGAGGNTIYF.

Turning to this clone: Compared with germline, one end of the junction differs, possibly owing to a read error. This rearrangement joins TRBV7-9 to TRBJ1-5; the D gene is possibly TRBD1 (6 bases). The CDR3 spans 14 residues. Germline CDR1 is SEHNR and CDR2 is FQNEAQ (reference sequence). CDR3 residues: CSSSFRDTNQPQHF. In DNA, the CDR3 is TGTTCCAGCAGCTTCCGGGACACAAATCAGCCCCAGCATTTT.

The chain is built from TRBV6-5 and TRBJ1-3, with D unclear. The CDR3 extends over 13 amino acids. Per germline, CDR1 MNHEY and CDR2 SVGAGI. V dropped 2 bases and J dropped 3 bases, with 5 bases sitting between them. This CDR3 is CASSYDIGNTIYF. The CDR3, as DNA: TGTGCCAGCAGTTACGACATTGGAAACACCATATATTTT.

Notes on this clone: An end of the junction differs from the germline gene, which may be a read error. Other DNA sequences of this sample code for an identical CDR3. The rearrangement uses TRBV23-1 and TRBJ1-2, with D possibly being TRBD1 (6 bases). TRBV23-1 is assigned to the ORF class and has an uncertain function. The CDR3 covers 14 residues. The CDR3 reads CASRRGHWTYGYTF. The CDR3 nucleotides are TGCGCCAGCCGCCGGGGACATTGGACTTATGGTTACACCTTC.

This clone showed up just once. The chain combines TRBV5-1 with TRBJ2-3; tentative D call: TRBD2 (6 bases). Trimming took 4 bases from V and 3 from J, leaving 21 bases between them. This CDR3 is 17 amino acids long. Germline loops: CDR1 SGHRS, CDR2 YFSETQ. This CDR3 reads CASSQSMGGRATDTQYF. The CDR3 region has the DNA TGCGCCAGCAGCCAGTCTATGGGGGGACGGGCGACAGATACGCAGTATTTT.

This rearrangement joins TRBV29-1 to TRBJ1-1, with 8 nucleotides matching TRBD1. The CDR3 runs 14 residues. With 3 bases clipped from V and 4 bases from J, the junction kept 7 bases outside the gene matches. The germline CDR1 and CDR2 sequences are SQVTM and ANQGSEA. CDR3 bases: TGCAGCGTTGATCCTCGGACAGGGCTCACTGAAGCTTTCTTT. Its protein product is CSVDPRTGLTEAFF.

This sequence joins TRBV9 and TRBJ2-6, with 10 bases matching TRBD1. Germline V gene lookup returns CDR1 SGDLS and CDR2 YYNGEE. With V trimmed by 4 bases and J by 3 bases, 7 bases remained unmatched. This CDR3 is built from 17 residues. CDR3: CASSPATGGFGANVLTF. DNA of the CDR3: TGTGCCAGCAGCCCCGCGACAGGGGGCTTTGGGGCCAACGTCCTGACTTTC.

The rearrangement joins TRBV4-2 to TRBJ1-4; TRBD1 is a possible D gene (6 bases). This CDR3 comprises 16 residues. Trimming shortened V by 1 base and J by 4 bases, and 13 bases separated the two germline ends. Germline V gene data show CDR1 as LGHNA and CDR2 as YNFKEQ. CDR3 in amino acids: CASSQAVTGFNEKLFF. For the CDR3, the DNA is TGTGCCAGCAGCCAAGCCGTGACAGGCTTTAATGAAAAACTGTTTTTT.

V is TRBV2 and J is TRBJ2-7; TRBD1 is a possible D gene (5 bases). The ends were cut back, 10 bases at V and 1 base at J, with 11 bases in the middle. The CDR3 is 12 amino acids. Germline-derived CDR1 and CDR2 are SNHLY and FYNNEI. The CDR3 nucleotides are TGTGCCATCGAGGACAAATCCTACGAGCAGTACTTC. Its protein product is CAIEDKSYEQYF. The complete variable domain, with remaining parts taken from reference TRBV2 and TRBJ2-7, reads EPEVTQTPSHQVTQMGQEVILRCVPISNHLYFYWYRQILGQKVEFLVSFYNNEISEKSEIFDDQFSVERPDGSNFTLKIRSTKLEDSAMYFCAIEDKSYEQYFGPGTRLTVT.

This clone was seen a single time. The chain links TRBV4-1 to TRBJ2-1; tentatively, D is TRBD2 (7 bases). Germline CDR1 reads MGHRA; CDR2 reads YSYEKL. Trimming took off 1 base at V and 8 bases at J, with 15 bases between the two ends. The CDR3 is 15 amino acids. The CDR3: CASSQAGEGWHEQFF. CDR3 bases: TGCGCCAGCAGCCAAGCAGGGGAGGGTTGGCATGAGCAGTTCTTC.